This T cell receptor beta chain emerged from a study of control samples from healthy donors and cancer patients. The CDR3 runs 13 residues. Germline V gives CDR1 SGHNT, CDR2 YENEEA. Trimming cost V 8 bases and J 3 bases; bases outside gene matches: 7. Using immunoSEQ multiplex PCR, the repertoire was profiled, and TCRdb retains in-frame clones only, with some absent. The data contain tens of thousands of clones, about four fifths of them singletons. The clonotype was recovered from a man in his 70s in good health. This chain links TRBV11-3 with TRBJ2-7, with TRBD2 matching over 7 bases. Sequenced sample: blood. CDR3 DNA: TGTGCCAGCGGACTAGGCCCCAACTACGAGCAGTACTTC. It translates to CASGLGPNYEQYF.